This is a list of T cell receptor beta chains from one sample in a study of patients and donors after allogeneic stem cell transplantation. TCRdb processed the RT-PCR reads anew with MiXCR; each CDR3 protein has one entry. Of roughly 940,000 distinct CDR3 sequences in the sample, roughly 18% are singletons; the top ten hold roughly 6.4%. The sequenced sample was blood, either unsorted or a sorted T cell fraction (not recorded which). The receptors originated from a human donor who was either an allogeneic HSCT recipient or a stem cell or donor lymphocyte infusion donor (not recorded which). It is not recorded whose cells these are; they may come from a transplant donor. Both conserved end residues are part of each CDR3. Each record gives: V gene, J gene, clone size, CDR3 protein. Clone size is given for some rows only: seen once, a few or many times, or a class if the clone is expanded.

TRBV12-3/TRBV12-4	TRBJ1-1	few	CASSYWNTEAFF
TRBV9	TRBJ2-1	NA	CASSVAGSGTLNEQFF
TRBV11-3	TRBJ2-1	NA	CASSLDRGKTTGNEQFF
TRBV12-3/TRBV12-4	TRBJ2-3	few	CASTKTGGTNTDTQYF
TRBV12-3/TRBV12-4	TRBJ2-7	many	CASSPSGKSSYEQYF
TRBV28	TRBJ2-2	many	CASSLLGAGELFF
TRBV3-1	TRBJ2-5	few	CASSQGLGQETQYF
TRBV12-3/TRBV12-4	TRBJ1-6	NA	CASSSGPISPLHF
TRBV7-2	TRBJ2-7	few	CASRPRDSATYEQYF
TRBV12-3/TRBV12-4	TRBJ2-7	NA	CASTQSGRANEQYF
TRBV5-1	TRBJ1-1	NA	CASSGILLGTEAFF
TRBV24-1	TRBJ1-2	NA	CATSGDREFYGYTF
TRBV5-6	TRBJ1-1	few	CASSLGEGLMNTEAFF
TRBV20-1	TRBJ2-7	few	CSATKRAGTPYEQYF
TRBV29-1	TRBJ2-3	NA	CSVTRRAYTDTQYF
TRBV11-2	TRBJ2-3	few	CASSLFWGRTDTQYF
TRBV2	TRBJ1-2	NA	CASYVLAGHGYTF
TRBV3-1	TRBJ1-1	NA	CASSRAGMNTEAFF
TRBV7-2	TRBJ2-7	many	CASSLKVQGSEQYF
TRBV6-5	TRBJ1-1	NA	CASSYSTGGTEAFF
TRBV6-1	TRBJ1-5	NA	CASNSGGPYSNQPQHF
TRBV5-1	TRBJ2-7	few	CASSLEGGRYRQYF
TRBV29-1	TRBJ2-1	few	CSALGTQGYNEQFF
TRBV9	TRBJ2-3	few	CASSPSFSGDPSTDTQYF
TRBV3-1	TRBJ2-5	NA	CASSQEDLTETQYF
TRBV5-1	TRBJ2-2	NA	CASSLGGQANTGELFF
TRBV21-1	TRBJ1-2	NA	CASSKQGPATF
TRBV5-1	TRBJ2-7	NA	CASSSSGTGFYEQYF
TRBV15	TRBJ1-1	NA	CATSRTRAGNTEAFF